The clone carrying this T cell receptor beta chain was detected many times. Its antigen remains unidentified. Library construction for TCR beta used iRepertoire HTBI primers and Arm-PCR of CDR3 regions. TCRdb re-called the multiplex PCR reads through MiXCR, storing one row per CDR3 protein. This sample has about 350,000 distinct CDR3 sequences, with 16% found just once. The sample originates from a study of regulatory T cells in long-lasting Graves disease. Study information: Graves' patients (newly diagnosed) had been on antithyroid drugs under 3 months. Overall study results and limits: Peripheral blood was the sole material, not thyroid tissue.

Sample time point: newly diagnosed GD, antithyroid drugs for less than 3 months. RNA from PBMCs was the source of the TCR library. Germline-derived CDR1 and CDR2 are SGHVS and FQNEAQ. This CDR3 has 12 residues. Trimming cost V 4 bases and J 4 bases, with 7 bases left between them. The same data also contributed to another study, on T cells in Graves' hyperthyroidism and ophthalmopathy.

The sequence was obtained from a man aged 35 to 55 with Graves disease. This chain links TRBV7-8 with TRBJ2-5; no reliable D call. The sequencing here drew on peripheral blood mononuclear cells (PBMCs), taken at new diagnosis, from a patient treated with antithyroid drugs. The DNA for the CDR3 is TGTGCCAGCAGCTCAGACCCAGAGACCCAGTACTTC. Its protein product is CASSSDPETQYF.